Sequencing of this T cell receptor beta chain was carried out in a study of T cell repertoires in cytomegalovirus infection. Notes on the study in general: The ex vivo response was dominated by HLA-C-restricted CMV-specific TCR beta clonotypes. Carriers of CMV plus the relevant HLA were identified by cumulative public TCR beta family frequency.

At least ten counts were recorded for this clonotype. Its antigen remains unknown. A single record per CDR3 protein comes from TCRdb applying MiXCR to the reads. The sample records about 490,000 distinct CDR3 sequences, approximately 16% being singletons. The germline CDR1 and CDR2 sequences are SGDLS and YYNGEE. J lost 0 bases, V lost 2 bases, and 16 bases had no gene match. This CDR3 comprises 22 residues. The receptor comes from a human donor in good health (CMV status not recorded). Some clones in this sample may be carry-over from other donors' samples. This sequence joins TRBV9 and TRBJ2-1; 14 positions match TRBD2. The sequenced material came from CD8+ T cells from PBMCs. The CDR3 reads CASSVSGQSKTSGRASYNEQFF. Written as DNA, the CDR3 is TGTGCCAGCAGCGTCTCGGGACAGTCAAAGACTAGCGGGAGGGCCTCCTACAATGAGCAGTTCTTC.